This TCR beta chain is drawn from a study of CD8 T cells in Susac syndrome. With random hexamers, roughly 0.45 to 1 ug RNA was reverse transcribed. MiXCR was run by TCRdb on the immunoSEQ multiplex PCR reads, yielding one entry per CDR3 protein. The sample yields about 64,000 distinct CDR3 sequences, about 94% seen once. General study points: It was acknowledged in the study that the number of individuals who were included in its TCR sequencing and HLA analysis was relatively small.

CDR1 and CDR2 (germline): LGHDT, YNNKEL (reference sequence). V was clipped by 1 base and J by 5 bases, with 8 bases between them. The length of the CDR3 is 14 residues. This clonotype was found once. Antigen specificity is unknown. The authors carried out high-throughput sequencing of TCR beta. They applied it to CD8+ and CD4+ T cells obtained from blood. TEMRA cells were enriched by FACS, while CD8+ and CD4+ T cells were obtained through a negative isolation that was performed magnetically. The source of this sequence is a human donor with multiple sclerosis. Material: CD8+ T cells from PBMCs. The rearrangement links TRBV3-1 to TRBJ1-4; no definite D call. CDR3 in amino acids: CASSQGRWNEKLFF. The CDR3, as DNA: TGTGCCAGCAGCCAAGGCCGGTGGAATGAAAAACTGTTTTTT. The full variable domain, its missing parts supplied by reference TRBV3-1 and TRBJ1-4, is DTAVSQTPKYLVTQMGNDKSIKCEQNLGHDTMYWYKQDSKKFLKIMFSYNNKELIINETVPNRFSPKSPDKAHLNLHINSLELGDSAVYFCASSQGRWNEKLFFGSGTQLSVL.